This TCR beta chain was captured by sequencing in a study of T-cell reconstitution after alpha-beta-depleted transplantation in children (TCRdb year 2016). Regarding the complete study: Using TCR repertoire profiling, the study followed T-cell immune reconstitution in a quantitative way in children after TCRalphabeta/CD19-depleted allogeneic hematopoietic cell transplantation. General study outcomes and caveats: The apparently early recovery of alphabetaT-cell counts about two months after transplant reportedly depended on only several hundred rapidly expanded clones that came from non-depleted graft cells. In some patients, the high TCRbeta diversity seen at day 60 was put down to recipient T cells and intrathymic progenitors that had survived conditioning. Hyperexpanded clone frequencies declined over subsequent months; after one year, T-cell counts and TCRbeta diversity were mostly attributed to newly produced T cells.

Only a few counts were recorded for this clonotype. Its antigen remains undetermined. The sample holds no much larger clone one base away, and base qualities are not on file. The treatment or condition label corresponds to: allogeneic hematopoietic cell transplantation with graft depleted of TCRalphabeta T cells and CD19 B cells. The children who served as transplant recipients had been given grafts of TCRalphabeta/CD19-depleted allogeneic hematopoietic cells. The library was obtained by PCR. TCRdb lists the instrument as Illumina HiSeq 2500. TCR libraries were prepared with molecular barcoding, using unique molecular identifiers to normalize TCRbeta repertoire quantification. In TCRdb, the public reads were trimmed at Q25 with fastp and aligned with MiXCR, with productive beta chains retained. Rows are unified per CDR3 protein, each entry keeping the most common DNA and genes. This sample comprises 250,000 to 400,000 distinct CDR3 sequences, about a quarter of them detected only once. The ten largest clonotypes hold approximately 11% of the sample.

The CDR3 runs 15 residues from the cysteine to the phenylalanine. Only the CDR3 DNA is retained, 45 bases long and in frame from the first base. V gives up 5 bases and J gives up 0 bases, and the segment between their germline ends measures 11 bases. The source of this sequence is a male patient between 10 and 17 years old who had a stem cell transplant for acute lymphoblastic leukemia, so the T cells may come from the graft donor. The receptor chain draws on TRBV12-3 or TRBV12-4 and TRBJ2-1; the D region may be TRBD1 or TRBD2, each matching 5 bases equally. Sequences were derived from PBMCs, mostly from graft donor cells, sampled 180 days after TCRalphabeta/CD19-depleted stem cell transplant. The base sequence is TGTGCCAGCAGTATACGGGGCAGCTCCTACAATGAGCAGTTCTTC. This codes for CASSIRGSSYNEQFF.